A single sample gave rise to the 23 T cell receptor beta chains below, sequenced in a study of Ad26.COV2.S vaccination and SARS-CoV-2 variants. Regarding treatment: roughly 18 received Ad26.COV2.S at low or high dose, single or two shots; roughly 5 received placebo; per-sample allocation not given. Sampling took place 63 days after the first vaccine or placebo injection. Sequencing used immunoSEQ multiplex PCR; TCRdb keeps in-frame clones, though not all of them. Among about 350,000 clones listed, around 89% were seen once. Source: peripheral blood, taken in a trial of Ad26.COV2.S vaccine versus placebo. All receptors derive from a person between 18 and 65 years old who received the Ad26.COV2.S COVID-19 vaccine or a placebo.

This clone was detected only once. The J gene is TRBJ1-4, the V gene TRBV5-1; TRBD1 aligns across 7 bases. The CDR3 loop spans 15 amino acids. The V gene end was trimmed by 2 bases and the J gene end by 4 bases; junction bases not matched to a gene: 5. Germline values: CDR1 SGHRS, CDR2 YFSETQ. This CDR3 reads CASSLVGGFNEKLFF. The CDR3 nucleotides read TGCGCCAGCAGCTTAGTAGGGGGCTTTAATGAAAAACTGTTTTTT.

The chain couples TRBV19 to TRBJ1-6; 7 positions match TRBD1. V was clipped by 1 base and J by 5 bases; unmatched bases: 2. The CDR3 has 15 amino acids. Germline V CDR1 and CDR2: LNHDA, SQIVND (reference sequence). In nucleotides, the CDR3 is TGTGCCAGTAGTATAGGGACAGGCGATAATTCACCCCTCCACTTT. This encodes CASSIGTGDNSPLHF.

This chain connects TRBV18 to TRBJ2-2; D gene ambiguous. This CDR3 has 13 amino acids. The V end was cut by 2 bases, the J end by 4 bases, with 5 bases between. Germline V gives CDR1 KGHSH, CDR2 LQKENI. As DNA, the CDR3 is TGTGCCAGCTCACCAGGGGTCACCGGGGAGCTGTTTTTT. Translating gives CASSPGVTGELFF.

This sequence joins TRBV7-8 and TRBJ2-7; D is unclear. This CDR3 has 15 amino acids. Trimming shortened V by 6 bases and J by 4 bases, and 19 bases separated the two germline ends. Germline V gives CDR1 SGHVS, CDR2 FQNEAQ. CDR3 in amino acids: CASSKTRLTAYEQYF. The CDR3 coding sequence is TGTGCCAGCAGTAAGACACGGCTTACGGCGTACGAGCAGTACTTC.

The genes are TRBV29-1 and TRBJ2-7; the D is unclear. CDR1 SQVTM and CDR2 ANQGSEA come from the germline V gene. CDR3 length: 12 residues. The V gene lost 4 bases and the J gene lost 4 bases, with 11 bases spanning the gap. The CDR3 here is CSVGTPQYEQYF. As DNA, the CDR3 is TGCAGCGTTGGGACCCCCCAGTACGAGCAGTACTTC.

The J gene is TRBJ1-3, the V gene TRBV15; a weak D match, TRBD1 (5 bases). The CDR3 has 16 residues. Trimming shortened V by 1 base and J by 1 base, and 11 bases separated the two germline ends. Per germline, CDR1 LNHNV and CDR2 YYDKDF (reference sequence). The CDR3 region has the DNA TGTGCCACCAGCAGAGTCGGGACCCTTTCTGGAAACACCATATATTTT. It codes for CATSRVGTLSGNTIYF.

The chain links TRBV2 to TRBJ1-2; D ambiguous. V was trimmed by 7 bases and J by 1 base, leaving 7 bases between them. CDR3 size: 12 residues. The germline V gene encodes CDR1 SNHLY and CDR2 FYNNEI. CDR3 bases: TGTGCCAGCAAACAGATTAACTATGGCTACACCTTC. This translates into CASKQINYGYTF.

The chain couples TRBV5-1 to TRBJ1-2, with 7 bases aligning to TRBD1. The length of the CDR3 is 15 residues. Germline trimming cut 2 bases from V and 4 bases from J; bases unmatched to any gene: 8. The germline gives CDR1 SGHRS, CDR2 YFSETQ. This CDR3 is CASSFLGDSSYGYTF. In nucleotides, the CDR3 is TGCGCCAGCAGCTTTCTTGGGGACAGTTCCTATGGCTACACCTTC. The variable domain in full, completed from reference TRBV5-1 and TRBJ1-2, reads KAGVTQTPRYLIKTRGQQVTLSCSPISGHRSVSWYQQTPGQGLQFLFEYFSETQRNKGNFPGRFSGRQFSNSRSEMNVSTLELGDSALYLCASSFLGDSSYGYTFGSGTRLTVV.

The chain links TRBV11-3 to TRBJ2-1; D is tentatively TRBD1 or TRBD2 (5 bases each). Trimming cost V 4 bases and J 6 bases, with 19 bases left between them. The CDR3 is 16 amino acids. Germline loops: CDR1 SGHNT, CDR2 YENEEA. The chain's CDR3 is CASSSPWGKDPNEQFF. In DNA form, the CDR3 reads TGTGCCAGCAGCTCTCCATGGGGGAAGGACCCCAATGAGCAGTTCTTC.

The CDR3 loop is CASSLGGGSELFF. In DNA, the CDR3 is TGTGCCAGCAGCTTAGGGGGAGGGAGTGAGCTGTTTTTT. The chain links TRBV13 to TRBJ2-2; 7 bases match TRBD2. The CDR3 is 13 amino acids. The germline CDR1 and CDR2 sequences are PRHDT and FYEKMQ (reference sequence). V was clipped by 0 bases and J by 11 bases; unmatched bases: 3.

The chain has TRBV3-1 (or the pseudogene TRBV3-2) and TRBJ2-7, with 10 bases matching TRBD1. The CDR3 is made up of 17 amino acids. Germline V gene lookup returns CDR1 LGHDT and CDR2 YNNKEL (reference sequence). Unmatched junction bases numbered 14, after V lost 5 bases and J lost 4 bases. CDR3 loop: CASSTTLPGQGIYEQYF. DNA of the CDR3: TGTGCCAGCAGCACGACCTTACCGGGACAGGGGATATACGAGCAGTACTTC.

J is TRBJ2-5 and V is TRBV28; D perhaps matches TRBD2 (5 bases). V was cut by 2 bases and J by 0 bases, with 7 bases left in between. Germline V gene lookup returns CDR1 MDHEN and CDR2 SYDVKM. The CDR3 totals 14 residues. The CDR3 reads CASSLRRYQETQYF. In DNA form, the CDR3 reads TGTGCCAGCAGTTTAAGGAGGTACCAAGAGACCCAGTACTTC.

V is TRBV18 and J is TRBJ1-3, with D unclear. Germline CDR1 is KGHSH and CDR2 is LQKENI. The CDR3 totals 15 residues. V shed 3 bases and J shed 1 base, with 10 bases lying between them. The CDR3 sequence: CASSPAGRSGNTIYF. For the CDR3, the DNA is TGTGCCAGCTCACCCGCGGGCCGGTCTGGAAACACCATATATTTT.

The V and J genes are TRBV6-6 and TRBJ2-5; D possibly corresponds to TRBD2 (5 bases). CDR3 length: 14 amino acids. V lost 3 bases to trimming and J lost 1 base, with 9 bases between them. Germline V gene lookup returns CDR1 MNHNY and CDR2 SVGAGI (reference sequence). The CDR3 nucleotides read TGTGCCAGCAGTTATTCGGGGATCCAAGAGACCCAGTACTTC. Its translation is CASSYSGIQETQYF.

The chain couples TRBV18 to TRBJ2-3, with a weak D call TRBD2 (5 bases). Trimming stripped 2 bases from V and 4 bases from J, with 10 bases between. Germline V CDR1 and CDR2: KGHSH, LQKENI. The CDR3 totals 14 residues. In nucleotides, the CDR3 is TGTGCCAGCTCACCAGGGAGATCCCCAGATACGCAGTATTTT. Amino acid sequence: CASSPGRSPDTQYF.

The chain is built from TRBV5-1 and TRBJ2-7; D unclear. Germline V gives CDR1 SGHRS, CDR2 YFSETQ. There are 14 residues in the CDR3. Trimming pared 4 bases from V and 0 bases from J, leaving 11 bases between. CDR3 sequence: CASSPAPSSYEQYF. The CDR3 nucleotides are TGCGCCAGCAGCCCCGCACCGAGCTCCTACGAGCAGTACTTC.

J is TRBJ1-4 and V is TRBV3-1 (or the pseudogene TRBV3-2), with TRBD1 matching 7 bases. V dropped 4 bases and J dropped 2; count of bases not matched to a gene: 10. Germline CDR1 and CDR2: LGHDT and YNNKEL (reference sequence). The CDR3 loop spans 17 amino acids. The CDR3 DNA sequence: TGTGCCAGCAGCCCACAGGGGACTACCCGCACTAATGAAAAACTGTTTTTT. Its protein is CASSPQGTTRTNEKLFF.

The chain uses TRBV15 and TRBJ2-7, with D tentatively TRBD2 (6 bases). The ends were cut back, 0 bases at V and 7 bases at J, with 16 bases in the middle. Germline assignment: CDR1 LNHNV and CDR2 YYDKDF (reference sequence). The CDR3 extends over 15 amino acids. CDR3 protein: CATSRDHVAGREQYF. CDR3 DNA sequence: TGTGCCACCAGCAGAGATCACGTGGCAGGGAGGGAGCAGTACTTC.

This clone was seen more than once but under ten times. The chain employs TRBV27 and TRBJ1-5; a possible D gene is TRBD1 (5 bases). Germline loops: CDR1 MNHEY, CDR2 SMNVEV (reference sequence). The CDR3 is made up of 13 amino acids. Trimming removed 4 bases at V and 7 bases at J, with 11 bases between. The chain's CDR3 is CASSWRGHQPQHF. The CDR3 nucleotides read TGTGCCAGCAGTTGGAGGGGCCACCAGCCCCAGCATTTT.

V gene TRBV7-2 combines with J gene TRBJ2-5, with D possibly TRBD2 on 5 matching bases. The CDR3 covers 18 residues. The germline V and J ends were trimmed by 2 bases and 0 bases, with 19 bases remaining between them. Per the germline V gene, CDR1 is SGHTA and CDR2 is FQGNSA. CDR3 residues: CASSLYHVGSANQETQYF. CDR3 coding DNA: TGTGCCAGCAGCTTATACCATGTGGGTAGCGCGAACCAAGAGACCCAGTACTTC.

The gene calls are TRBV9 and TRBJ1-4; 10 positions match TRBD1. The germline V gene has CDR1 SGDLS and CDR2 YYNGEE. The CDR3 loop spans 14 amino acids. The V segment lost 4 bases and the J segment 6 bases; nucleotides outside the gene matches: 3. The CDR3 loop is CASSRTGGYEKLFF. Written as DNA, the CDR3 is TGTGCCAGCAGCCGGACAGGGGGTTATGAAAAACTGTTTTTT.

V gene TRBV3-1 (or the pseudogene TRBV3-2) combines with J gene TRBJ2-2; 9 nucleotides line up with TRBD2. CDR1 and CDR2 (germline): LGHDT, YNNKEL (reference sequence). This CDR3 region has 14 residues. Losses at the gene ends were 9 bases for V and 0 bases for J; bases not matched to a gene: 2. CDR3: CASSSGTNTGELFF. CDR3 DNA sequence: TGTGCCAGTTCTAGCGGGACGAACACCGGGGAGCTGTTTTTT.

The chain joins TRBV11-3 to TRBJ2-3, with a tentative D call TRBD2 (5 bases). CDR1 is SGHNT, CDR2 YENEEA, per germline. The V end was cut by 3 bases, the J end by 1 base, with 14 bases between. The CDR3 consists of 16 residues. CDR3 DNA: TGTGCCAGCAGCTTTGGGATGGGAGAGGGCACAGATACGCAGTATTTT. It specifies CASSFGMGEGTDTQYF. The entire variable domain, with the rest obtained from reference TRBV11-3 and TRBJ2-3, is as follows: EAGVVQSPRYKIIEKKQPVAFWCNPISGHNTLYWYLQNLGQGPELLIRYENEEAVDDSQLPKDRFSAERLKGVDSTLKIQPAELGDSAVYLCASSFGMGEGTDTQYFGPGTRLTVL.